This T cell receptor (beta chain) was identified in a study of T-cell memory formation after mild COVID-19. Study-wide results and caveats: Mostly located in CM and EM were contracting CD4+ clones, with contracting CD8+ clones located in EMRA. Several responding clones turned up in pre-infection memory, indicating that cross-reactive memory may have taken part.

Via MiXCR, TCRdb re-called the 5' RACE reads, giving one row per CDR3 protein. The sample gives 300,000 to 400,000 distinct CDR3 sequences, over 10% of which show up once; about a fifth is in the top ten. Of note for this clonotype: No antigen is known for it.

V shed 5 bases and J 5 bases; nucleotides not matched to a gene: 3. This CDR3 region has 13 residues. CDR1 and CDR2 (germline): MNHEY, SVGEGT. Sequencing was done on a sample of PBMCs or a T cell subset sorted from them (not recorded which). The chain links TRBV6-2 or TRBV6-3 to TRBJ2-5, with 9 positions matching TRBD1. The sequence came from a man in his late teens or twenties who had mild COVID-19 (a few samples of this study predate the infection). Cell type and time point are not known. As DNA, the CDR3 is TGTGCCAGCAGTCAACAGGGGGCCGAGACCCAGTACTTC. As protein: CASSQQGAETQYF.